One TCR beta chain is described in this entry. This clone was seen just once. This clone's antigen is unknown. No much larger clone exists at a distance of one base, and base qualities are not known. TCRbeta CDR3 regions were amplified from genomic DNA by means of the immunoSEQ Assay, a bias-controlled multiplex PCR. The study's own analysis went as follows. The number of nucleated cells in each sample was estimated by amplification of reference gene primers within the assay. To quantify the absolute abundance of each unique TCRbeta CDR3 rearrangement, sequence reads were collapsed and filtered. For each sample, productive Simpson clonality was calculated as the square root of Simpson's diversity index over productive rearrangements. TCRdb retrieved this table from immuneACCESS and kept in-frame rearrangements only. Not all clones are present; in checked studies, unresolved V genes account for under half, and no reason is known for the remainder. Clone size and the V and J calls come from that table; the DNA yielded D and trimming. This sample holds about 100,000 clones; approximately 86% were observed only once. The ten largest clones add up to 0.95% to 1.5% of the sample.

The CDR3 spans 15 residues, from the cysteine through the phenylalanine. CDR3 DNA only is kept here, 45 bases in frame from base 1. CDR1 and CDR2 are drawn from the germline V gene: KGHSH, LQKENI. V and J are truncated by 2 bases and 4 bases respectively, leaving an intervening sequence of 15 bases. The data were obtained in a study of blood T cell repertoires in COVID-19 (TCRdb year 2020). In terms of the full investigation: Collaborator samples came from the United States, Italy and Spain and covered acute and convalescent phases of COVID-19. A freely available public database, intended as a resource for researchers studying the immune response to SARS-CoV-2, is where the repertoires were released. Samples came from the ongoing ImmuneRACE study (first 160 participants) plus 1,254 subjects from 6 global collaborators. The sample metadata nearly always contained a de-identified subject ID, COVID-19 status, age in years and sex. HLA class I and class II types, where available, came from metadata supplied by the sample provider rather than from assay-based typing. Deeply sampled blood TCRbeta repertoires from subjects exposed to, actively infected with, or recovered from COVID-19 were included in the dataset. The prospective study material was composed of cDNA or gDNA derived from T cells, B-cell-depleted T cells, or PBMCs. The paper's findings and limits, for the study overall: Clinical and demographic metadata were provided uncurated, with the amount varying by source and participant.

Collaborating institutions collected whole blood in K2EDTA tubes following their own protocols. For TCRbeta analysis, collaborator samples were shipped as frozen whole blood, as isolated PBMCs, or as DNA extracted from either sample type. This sequence originates from a man older than 75 with active or convalescent COVID-19. Sequencing used peripheral blood. The rearrangement combines TRBV18 with TRBJ2-7; TRBD2 might be the D gene, on 5 matching bases. In nucleotide form, the sequence is TGTGCCAGCTCACCATTCGGGCAGACTACTTACGAGCAGTACTTC. Translated, this gives CASSPFGQTTYEQYF.